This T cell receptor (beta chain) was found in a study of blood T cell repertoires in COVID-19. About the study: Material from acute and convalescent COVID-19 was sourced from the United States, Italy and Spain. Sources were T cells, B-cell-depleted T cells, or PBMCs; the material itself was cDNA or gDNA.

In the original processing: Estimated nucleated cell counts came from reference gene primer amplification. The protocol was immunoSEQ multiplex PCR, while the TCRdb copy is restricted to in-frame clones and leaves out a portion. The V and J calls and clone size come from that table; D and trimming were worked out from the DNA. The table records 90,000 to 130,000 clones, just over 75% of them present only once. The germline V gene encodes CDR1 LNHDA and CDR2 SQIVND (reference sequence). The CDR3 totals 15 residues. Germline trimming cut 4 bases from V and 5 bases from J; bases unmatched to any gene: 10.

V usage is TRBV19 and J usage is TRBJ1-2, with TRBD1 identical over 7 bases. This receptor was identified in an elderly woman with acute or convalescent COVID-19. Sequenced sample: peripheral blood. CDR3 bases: TGTGCCAGTAGTAGATCCGGGACAGAGCCTTATGGCTACACCTTC. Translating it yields CASSRSGTEPYGYTF.